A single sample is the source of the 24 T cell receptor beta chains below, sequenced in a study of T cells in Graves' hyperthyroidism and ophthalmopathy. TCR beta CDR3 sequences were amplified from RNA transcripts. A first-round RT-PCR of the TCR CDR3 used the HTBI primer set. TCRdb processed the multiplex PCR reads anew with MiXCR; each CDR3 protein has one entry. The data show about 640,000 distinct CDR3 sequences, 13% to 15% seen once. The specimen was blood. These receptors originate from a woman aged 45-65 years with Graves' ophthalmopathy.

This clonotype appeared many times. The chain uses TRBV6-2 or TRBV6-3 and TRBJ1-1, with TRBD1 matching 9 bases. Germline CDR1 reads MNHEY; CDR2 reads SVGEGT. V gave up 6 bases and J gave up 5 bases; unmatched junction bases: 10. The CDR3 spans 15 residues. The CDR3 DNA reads TGTGCCAGCAGAGATGGGGGACAGGGCATAACTGAAGCTTTCTTT. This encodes CASRDGGQGITEAFF.

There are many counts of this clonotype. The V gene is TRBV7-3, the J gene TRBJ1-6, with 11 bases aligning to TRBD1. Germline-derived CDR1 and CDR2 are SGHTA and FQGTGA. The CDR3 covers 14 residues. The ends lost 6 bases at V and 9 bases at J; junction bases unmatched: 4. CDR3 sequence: CASSTGTGGSPLHF. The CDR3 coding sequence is TGTGCCAGCAGTACCGGGACAGGGGGTTCACCCCTCCACTTT.

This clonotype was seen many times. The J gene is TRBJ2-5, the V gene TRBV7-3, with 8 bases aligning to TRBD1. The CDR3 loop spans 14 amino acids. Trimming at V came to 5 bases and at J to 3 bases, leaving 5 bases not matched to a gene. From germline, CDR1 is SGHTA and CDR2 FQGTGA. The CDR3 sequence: CASSPGGGEETQYF. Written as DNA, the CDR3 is TGTGCCAGCAGCCCAGGGGGCGGGGAAGAGACCCAGTACTTC.

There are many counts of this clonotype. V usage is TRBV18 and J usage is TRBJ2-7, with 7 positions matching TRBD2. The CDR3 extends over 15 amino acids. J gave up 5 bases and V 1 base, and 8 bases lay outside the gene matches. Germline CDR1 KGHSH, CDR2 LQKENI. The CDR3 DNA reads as TGTGCCAGCTCACCACTGAGCGGGGACCTTCACGAGCAGTACTTC. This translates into CASSPLSGDLHEQYF.

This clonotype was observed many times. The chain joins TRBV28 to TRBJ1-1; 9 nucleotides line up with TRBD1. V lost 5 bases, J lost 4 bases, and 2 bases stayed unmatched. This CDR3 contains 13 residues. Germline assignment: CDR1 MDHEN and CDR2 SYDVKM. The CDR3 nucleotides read TGTGCCAGCAGTCCGGGACAGGGCACTGAAGCTTTCTTT. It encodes CASSPGQGTEAFF.

DNA of the CDR3: TGTGCCAGCAGCTTGGTGCAGGGCCCATCTAACTATGGCTACACCTTC. It encodes CASSLVQGPSNYGYTF. The chain uses TRBV5-8 and TRBJ1-2, with D possibly matching TRBD1 (5 bases). Germline V lookup: CDR1 SGHTS, CDR2 YDEGEE. The CDR3 has 16 amino acids. Trimming pared 0 bases from V and 0 bases from J, leaving 12 bases between.

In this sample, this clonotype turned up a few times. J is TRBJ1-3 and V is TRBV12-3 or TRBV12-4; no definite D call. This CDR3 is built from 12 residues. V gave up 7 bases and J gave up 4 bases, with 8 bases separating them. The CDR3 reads CASTGGGNTIYF. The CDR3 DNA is TGTGCCAGCACAGGCGGAGGAAACACCATATATTTT.

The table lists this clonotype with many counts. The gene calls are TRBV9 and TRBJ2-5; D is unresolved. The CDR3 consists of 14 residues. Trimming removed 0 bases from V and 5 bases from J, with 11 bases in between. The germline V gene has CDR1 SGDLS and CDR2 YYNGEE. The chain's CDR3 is CASSVGEWWETQYF. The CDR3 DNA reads TGTGCCAGCAGCGTAGGCGAGTGGTGGGAGACCCAGTACTTC.

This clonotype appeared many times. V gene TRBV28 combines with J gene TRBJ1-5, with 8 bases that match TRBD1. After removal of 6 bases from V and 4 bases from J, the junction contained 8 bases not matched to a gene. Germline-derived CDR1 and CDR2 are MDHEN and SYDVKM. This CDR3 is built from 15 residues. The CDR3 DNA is TGTGCCAGCAGACCACAGGGGGAGAGGAATCAGCCCCAGCATTTT. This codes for CASRPQGERNQPQHF.

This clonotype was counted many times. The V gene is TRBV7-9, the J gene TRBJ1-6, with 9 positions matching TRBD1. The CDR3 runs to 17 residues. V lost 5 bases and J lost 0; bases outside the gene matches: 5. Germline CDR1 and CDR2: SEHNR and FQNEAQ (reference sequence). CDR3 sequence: CASSADRGLSYNSPLHF. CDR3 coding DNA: TGTGCCAGCAGCGCGGACAGGGGTCTCTCCTATAATTCACCCCTCCACTTT.

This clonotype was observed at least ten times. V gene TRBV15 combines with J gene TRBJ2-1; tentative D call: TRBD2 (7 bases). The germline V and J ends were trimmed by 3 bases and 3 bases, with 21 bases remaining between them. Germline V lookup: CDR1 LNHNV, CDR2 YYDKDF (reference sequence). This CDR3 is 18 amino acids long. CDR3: CATSRADLGRGGYNEQFF. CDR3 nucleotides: TGTGCCACCAGCAGGGCCGACCTGGGGAGGGGGGGCTACAATGAGCAGTTCTTC.

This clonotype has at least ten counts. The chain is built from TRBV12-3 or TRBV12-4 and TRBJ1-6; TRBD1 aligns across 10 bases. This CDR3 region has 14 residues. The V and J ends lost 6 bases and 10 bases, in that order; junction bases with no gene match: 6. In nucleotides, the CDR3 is TGTGCCAGCAGCCGGGACAGGGGAGGATCACCCCTCCACTTT. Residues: CASSRDRGGSPLHF.

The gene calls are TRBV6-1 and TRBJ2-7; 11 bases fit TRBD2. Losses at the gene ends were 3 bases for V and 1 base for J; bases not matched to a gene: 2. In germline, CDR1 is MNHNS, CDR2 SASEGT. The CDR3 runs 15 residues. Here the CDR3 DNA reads TGTGCCAGCAGTGAGGCTAGCGGGGGGTCCTACGAGCAGTACTTC. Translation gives CASSEASGGSYEQYF.

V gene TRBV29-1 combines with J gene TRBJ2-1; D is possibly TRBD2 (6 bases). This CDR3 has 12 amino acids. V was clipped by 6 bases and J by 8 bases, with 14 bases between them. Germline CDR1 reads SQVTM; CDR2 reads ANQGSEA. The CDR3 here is CSVTRKAHEQFF. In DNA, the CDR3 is TGCAGCGTGACTAGAAAGGCGCATGAGCAGTTCTTC.

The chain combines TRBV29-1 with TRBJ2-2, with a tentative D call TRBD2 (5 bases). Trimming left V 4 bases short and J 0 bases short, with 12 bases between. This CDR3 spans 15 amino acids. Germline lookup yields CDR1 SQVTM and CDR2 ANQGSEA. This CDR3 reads CSVVKSGANTGELFF. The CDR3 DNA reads TGCAGCGTTGTTAAGAGCGGCGCGAACACCGGGGAGCTGTTTTTT.

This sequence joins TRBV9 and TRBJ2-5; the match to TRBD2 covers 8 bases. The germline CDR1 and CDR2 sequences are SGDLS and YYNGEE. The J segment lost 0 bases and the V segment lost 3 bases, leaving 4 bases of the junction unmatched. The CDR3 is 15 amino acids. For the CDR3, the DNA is TGTGCCAGCAGCGCAGCGGGAGCCAACCAAGAGACCCAGTACTTC. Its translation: CASSAAGANQETQYF.

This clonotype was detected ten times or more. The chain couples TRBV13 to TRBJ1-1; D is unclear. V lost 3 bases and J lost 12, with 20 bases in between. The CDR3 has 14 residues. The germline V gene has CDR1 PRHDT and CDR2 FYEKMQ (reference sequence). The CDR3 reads CASSFMFRMGHTFF. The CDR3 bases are TGTGCCAGCAGCTTCATGTTCAGGATGGGCCATACTTTCTTT.

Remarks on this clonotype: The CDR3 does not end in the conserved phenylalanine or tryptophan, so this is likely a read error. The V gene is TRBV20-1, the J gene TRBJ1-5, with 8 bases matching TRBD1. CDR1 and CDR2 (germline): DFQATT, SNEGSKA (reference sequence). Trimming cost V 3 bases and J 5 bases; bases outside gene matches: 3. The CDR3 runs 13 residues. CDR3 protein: CSASSGGDQPQHL. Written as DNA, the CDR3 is TGCAGTGCTAGTTCAGGGGGCGATCAGCCCCAGCATCTT.

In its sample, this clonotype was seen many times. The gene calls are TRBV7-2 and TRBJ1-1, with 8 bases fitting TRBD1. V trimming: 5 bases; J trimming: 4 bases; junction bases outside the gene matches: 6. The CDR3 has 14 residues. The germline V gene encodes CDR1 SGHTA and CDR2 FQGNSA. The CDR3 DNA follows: TGTGCCAGCAGCATAACAGGGGGTGTCACTGAAGCTTTCTTT. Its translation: CASSITGGVTEAFF.

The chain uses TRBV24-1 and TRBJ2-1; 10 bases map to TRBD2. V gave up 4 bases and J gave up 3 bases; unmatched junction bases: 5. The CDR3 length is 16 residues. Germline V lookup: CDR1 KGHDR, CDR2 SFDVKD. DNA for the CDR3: TGTGCCACCAGTGACCTCCTAGCGGGAGACTACAATGAGCAGTTCTTC. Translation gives CATSDLLAGDYNEQFF.

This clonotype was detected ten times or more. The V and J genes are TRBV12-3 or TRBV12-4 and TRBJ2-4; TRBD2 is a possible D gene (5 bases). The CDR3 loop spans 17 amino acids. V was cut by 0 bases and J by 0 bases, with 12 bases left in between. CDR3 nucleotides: TGTGCCAGCAGTTTAGCGCGCAGCGGATTAGCCAAAAACATTCAGTACTTC. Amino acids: CASSLARSGLAKNIQYF.

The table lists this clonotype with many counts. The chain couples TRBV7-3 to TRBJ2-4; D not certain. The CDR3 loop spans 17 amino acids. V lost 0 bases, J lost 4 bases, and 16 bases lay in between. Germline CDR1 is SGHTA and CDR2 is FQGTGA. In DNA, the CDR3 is TGTGCCAGCAGCTTAACCAATCCGGTAGTGTGGAAAAACATTCAGTACTTC. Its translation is CASSLTNPVVWKNIQYF.

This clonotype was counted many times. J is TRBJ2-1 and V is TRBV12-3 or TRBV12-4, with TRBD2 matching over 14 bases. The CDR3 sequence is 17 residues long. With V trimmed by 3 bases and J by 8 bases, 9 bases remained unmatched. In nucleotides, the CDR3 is TGTGCCAGCAGTTTTGGGGGACTAGCGGGAGTGAATGATGAGCAGTTCTTC. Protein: CASSFGGLAGVNDEQFF.

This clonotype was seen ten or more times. DNA of the CDR3: TGTGCCAGCAGCCCCGGACAGCGGGATGAAGAGACCCAGTACTTC. It yields the protein CASSPGQRDEETQYF. The rearrangement links TRBV5-8 to TRBJ2-5, with D possibly matching TRBD2 (7 bases). Germline CDR1 is SGHTS and CDR2 is YDEGEE. V shed 4 bases and J shed 3 bases, with 16 bases lying between them. This CDR3 region has 15 residues.